The 13 T cell receptor beta chains presented below share a single source sample, sequenced in a study of post-analysis software for immune sequencing data. Points from the study as a whole: Patients carried four or five TRBV segments more frequently than controls did, and TRBV5-6, TRBV5-1 and TRBV20-1 were among them.

These TCRs' antigens remain unknown. The library was made from cDNA and included unique molecular identifiers. TCRdb used MiXCR to reprocess the PCR reads, holding one entry per CDR3 protein. The sample yields 740,000 or so distinct CDR3 sequences, under 70% seen once. The sample comprised blood. Receptors originate from a girl between 10 and 17 years old with multiple sclerosis.

This rearrangement joins TRBV6-5 to TRBJ1-1; possible D gene TRBD1, 6 bases. Germline CDR1 is MNHEY and CDR2 is SVGAGI. The V and J ends lost 5 bases and 4 bases respectively, with 11 bases between them. This CDR3 is built from 13 residues. The CDR3 nucleotides read TGTGCCAGCAGTCTATACAGGGTCACTGAAGCTTTCTTT. Translation: CASSLYRVTEAFF.

V usage is TRBV29-1 and J usage is TRBJ2-1, with D perhaps matching TRBD2 (6 bases). Trimming took off 6 bases at V and 5 bases at J, with 17 bases between the two ends. The CDR3 is 14 amino acids. Germline V CDR1 and CDR2: SQVTM, ANQGSEA. CDR3 sequence: CSVGRDSQHNEQFF. In DNA, the CDR3 is TGCAGCGTGGGTCGGGACTCCCAACACAATGAGCAGTTCTTC.

V usage is TRBV7-9 and J usage is TRBJ2-5; no clear D gene. V gave up 5 bases and J gave up 0 bases, with 10 bases separating them. The V gene's germline CDR1 is SEHNR and CDR2 FQNEAQ (reference sequence). The CDR3 runs to 14 residues. CDR3 region: CASSTNQYQETQYF. The CDR3 coding sequence is TGTGCCAGCAGCACAAATCAGTACCAAGAGACCCAGTACTTC.

This clonotype has only a few counts. CDR3 loop: CASSQGENTEAFF. CDR3 bases: TGCGCCAGCAGCCAAGGAGAGAACACTGAAGCTTTCTTT. The chain joins TRBV4-1 to TRBJ1-1; D remains unclear. The CDR3 is 13 residues long. Per germline, CDR1 MGHRA and CDR2 YSYEKL. Trimming shortened V by 1 base and J by 1 base, and 4 bases separated the two germline ends.

The chain links TRBV24-1 to TRBJ1-5, with D hard to call. This CDR3 comprises 14 residues. Germline V gives CDR1 KGHDR, CDR2 SFDVKD. V lost 4 bases, J lost 13 bases, and 19 bases lay in between. The CDR3 nucleotides are TGTGCCACCAGTGACGCCACGAACACCCGGGCTCAGCATTTT. Translating gives CATSDATNTRAQHF.

This sequence joins TRBV12-3 or TRBV12-4 and TRBJ1-1; D is perhaps TRBD1 (5 bases). The CDR3 runs 14 residues. V lost 6 bases and J lost 8, with 19 bases in between. CDR3 coding DNA: TGTGCCAGCAGCCTCCACCCCGGGGCGGGGGAAGCTTTCTTT. It is translated as CASSLHPGAGEAFF.

This clonotype was seen a few times. The chain combines TRBV25-1 with TRBJ2-3, with D possibly TRBD1 on 6 matching bases. The CDR3 totals 11 residues. V gave up 7 bases and J gave up 9 bases, with 11 bases separating them. Per germline, CDR1 MGHDK and CDR2 SYGVNS. This chain's CDR3 is CASNVGQTQYF. The CDR3 nucleotides are TGTGCCAGCAATGTGGGACAAACGCAGTATTTT.

This clonotype was detected only a few times. The chain is built from TRBV4-2 and TRBJ2-1; 12 bases agree with TRBD2. The CDR3 length is 19 residues. The germline V gene encodes CDR1 LGHNA and CDR2 YNFKEQ. V was clipped by 0 bases and J by 8 bases; unmatched bases: 14. CDR3 DNA sequence: TGTGCCAGCAGCCAAGATCGGGGTCTAGCGGGAGGGCCTGCGCATGAGCAGTTCTTC. Translating gives CASSQDRGLAGGPAHEQFF.

Details on this clonotype: Relative to the germline gene, one junction end is altered; a read error may explain this. This chain joins TRBV6-6 and TRBJ2-1, with D maybe TRBD2 (6 bases). Germline CDR1 reads MNHNY; CDR2 reads SVGAGI (reference sequence). This CDR3 is built from 17 residues. The CDR3 region is CASSPGYRAGNYNEQFF. The CDR3 coding sequence is TGTGCCAGCAGCCCCGGGTATAGGGCGGGGAACTACAATGAACAGTTCTTC.

V gene TRBV5-1 combines with J gene TRBJ2-3; no reliable D call. The CDR3 consists of 13 residues. The V gene lost 2 bases and the J gene lost 4 bases, with 8 bases spanning the gap. Per the germline V gene, CDR1 is SGHRS and CDR2 is YFSETQ. For the CDR3, the DNA is TGCGCCAGCAGCTTACACGAACCAGATACGCAGTATTTT. Its protein product is CASSLHEPDTQYF.

This clonotype has only a few counts. The rearrangement joins TRBV7-2 to TRBJ2-1; 10 bases map to TRBD2. V lost 1 base, J lost 9 bases, and 12 bases stayed unmatched. The CDR3 runs 17 residues. Germline V lookup: CDR1 SGHTA, CDR2 FQGNSA. CDR3 loop: CASSLGPAGGFRGEQFF. In DNA, the CDR3 is TGTGCCAGCAGCTTAGGCCCAGCGGGGGGGTTCCGGGGTGAGCAGTTCTTC.

V gene TRBV2 combines with J gene TRBJ2-7, with 10 bases matching TRBD1. Germline CDR1 is SNHLY and CDR2 is FYNNEI. The CDR3 extends over 15 amino acids. Losses at the gene ends were 7 bases for V and 1 base for J; bases not matched to a gene: 7. CDR3 sequence: CASKLGQGVSYEQYF. The CDR3 DNA reads as TGTGCCAGCAAACTTGGACAGGGGGTATCCTACGAGCAGTACTTC.

The chain combines TRBV7-9 with TRBJ2-1; 9 nucleotides agree with TRBD2. Germline V gene data show CDR1 as SEHNR and CDR2 as FQNEAQ (reference sequence). The CDR3 loop spans 18 amino acids. V was clipped by 5 bases and J by 2 bases; unmatched bases: 13. In DNA, the CDR3 is TGTGCCAGCAGCCCGATCCTCGGTGGCGGGAGGGCCTACAATGAGCAGTTCTTC. This gives the protein CASSPILGGGRAYNEQFF.